These 9 T cell receptor beta chains were all obtained from the same sample, sequenced in a study of T cell responses to AZD1222 COVID-19 vaccine. Profiling relied on immunoSEQ multiplex PCR, and the TCRdb table lists in-frame clones only, not all of them. Here the sample spans about 140,000 clones, about 90% being singletons. Sequencing used peripheral blood, obtained on day 0 of AZD1222 vaccination. These receptors all come from an adult in good health.

V and J are TRBV9 and TRBJ1-5; the match to TRBD1 covers 12 bases. The CDR3 totals 20 residues. The germline V gene has CDR1 SGDLS and CDR2 YYNGEE. V dropped 0 bases and J dropped 1; count of bases not matched to a gene: 11. The CDR3 nucleotides are TGTGCCAGCAGCGTAGACGGGGACAGGGGGCATATTAGCAGCAATCAGCCCCAGCATTTT. Translating gives CASSVDGDRGHISSNQPQHF.

The V gene is TRBV7-2, the J gene TRBJ1-3, with D perhaps matching TRBD1 (5 bases). Germline-derived CDR1 and CDR2 are SGHTA and FQGNSA. V was trimmed by 5 bases and J by 8 bases, leaving 16 bases between them. CDR3 length: 14 residues. The DNA for the CDR3 is TGTGCCAGCAGCCCCCTTGAGGCGGGGCACACCATATATTTT. It yields the protein CASSPLEAGHTIYF.

This sequence joins TRBV4-1 and TRBJ1-3, with 8 positions matching TRBD1. The CDR3 covers 17 residues. Trimming took 1 base from V and 0 from J; bases not matched to a gene: 5. The V gene's germline CDR1 is MGHRA and CDR2 YSYEKL. The CDR3 DNA follows: TGCGCCAGCAGCCAAGGGCGGGACAGGAGCTCTGGAAACACCATATATTTT. Translated, it gives CASSQGRDRSSGNTIYF.

The chain links TRBV7-9 to TRBJ1-2, with a possible D match to TRBD1 (5 bases). CDR1 and CDR2 from the germline V gene are SEHNR and FQNEAQ (reference sequence). This CDR3 comprises 14 residues. V was shortened by 1 base and J by 1 base, with 7 bases between the two germline ends. The DNA of the CDR3 is TGTGCCAGCAGCTTAGGAGACAGTAACTATGGCTACACCTTC. This gives the protein CASSLGDSNYGYTF.

The chain links TRBV7-9 to TRBJ1-2; D gene ambiguous. The germline CDR1 and CDR2 sequences are SEHNR and FQNEAQ (reference sequence). V was shortened by 2 bases and J by 2 bases, with 18 bases between the two germline ends. This CDR3 comprises 17 residues. The CDR3 coding sequence is TGTGCCAGCAGCTTAACATCTATGGAACAGACCAACTATGGCTACACCTTC. Its translation is CASSLTSMEQTNYGYTF.

This clone was observed a single time. This sequence joins TRBV4-2 and TRBJ2-5; D is possibly TRBD2 (6 bases). Trimming stripped 4 bases from V and 1 base from J, with 13 bases between. There are 15 residues in the CDR3. The germline V gene encodes CDR1 LGHNA and CDR2 YNFKEQ. This CDR3 reads CASSPWRGVQETQYF. CDR3 bases: TGTGCCAGCAGCCCGTGGAGGGGCGTCCAAGAGACCCAGTACTTC.

The chain joins TRBV3-1 (or the pseudogene TRBV3-2) to TRBJ1-6, with D perhaps matching TRBD1 (5 bases). CDR3 length: 14 amino acids. Germline V gene lookup returns CDR1 LGHDT and CDR2 YNNKEL (reference sequence). Between the trimmed V and J ends, which lost 1 base and 8 bases, there was a span of 9 bases. The CDR3 coding sequence is TGTGCCAGCAGCCAAGGGAGGGGCGATTCACCCCTCCACTTT. This encodes CASSQGRGDSPLHF.

J is TRBJ1-1 and V is TRBV19; no firm D call. CDR1 is LNHDA and CDR2 is SQIVND in the germline V gene (reference sequence). Between the trimmed V and J ends, which lost 4 bases and 3 bases, there was a span of 18 bases. The length of the CDR3 is 16 residues. CDR3 sequence: CASSTPDGRRDTEAFF. The CDR3 nucleotides read TGTGCCAGTAGTACCCCCGACGGACGGAGGGACACTGAAGCTTTCTTT.

The chain couples TRBV27 to TRBJ1-4; no firm D call. Germline V lookup: CDR1 MNHEY, CDR2 SMNVEV (reference sequence). The CDR3 loop spans 17 amino acids. The V end was cut by 0 bases, the J end by 7 bases, with 18 bases between. The CDR3 DNA follows: TGTGCCAGCAGTTTATCGCCTCGACCTCTCTGCTGTGAAAAACTGTTTTTT. Its translation is CASSLSPRPLCCEKLFF.